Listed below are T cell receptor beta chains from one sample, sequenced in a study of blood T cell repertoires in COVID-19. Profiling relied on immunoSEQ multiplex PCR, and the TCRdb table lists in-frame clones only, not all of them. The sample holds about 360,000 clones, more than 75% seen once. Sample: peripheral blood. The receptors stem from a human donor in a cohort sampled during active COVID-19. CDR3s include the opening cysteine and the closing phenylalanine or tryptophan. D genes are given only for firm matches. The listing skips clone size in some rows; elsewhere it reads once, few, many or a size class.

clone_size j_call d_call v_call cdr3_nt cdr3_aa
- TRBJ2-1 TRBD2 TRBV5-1 TGCGCCAGCAGCCCGGGACTAGCGTCTATCCATGAGCAGTTCTTC CASSPGLASIHEQFF
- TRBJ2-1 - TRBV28 TGTGCCAGCAGTTTATTCTGGAGCTCCTACAATGAGCAGTTCTTC CASSLFWSSYNEQFF
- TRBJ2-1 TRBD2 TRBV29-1 TGCAGCACCCAGGGACTAATCTCGGGGGCCTACAATGAGCAGTTCTTC CSTQGLISGAYNEQFF
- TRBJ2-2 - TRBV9 TGTGCCAGCAGCGTATCCCACGGAGAAGACACCGGGGAGCTGTTTTTT CASSVSHGEDTGELFF
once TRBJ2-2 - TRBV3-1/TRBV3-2 TGTGCCAGCAGCCAAGAACTGGGGGCCCTGGTCGGGGAGCTGTTTTTT CASSQELGALVGELFF
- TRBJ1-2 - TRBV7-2 TGTGCCAGCAGCCCCACGCCCGGGACAAGAAACTATGGCTACACCTTC CASSPTPGTRNYGYTF
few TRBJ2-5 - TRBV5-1 TGCGCCAGCAGCTTGGTCGCGGGGCACGAAGAGACCCAGTACTTC CASSLVAGHEETQYF
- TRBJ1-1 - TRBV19 TGTGCCAGTAGTATTGATGCGCGGGTTACTGAAGCTTTCTTT CASSIDARVTEAFF
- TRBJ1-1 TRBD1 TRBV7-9 TGTGCCAGCAGCTTAGAGGGGACAGGGGGAGACACTGAAGCTTTCTTT CASSLEGTGGDTEAFF
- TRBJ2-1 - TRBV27 TGTGCCAGCAGTTCCAGGGGAACCTACAATGAGCAGTTCTTC CASSSRGTYNEQFF
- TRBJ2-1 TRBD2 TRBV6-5 TGTGCCAGCAGACAAAGCGGGGGGGCAGTCCATGAGCAGTTCTTC CASRQSGGAVHEQFF
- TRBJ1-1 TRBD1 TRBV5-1 TGCGCCAGCAGCCGCGACAGGGCCACTGAAGCTTTCTTT CASSRDRATEAFF
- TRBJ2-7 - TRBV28 TGTGCCAGCAGGCCGCGGGGCAGCCCACAAGGCGAGCAGTACTTC CASRPRGSPQGEQYF
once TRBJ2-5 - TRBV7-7 TGTGCTAGCAGCCCGACCTCTCGCGGAGAGACCCAGTACTTC CASSPTSRGETQYF
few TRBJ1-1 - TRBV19 TGTGCCAGTCGGGGCTGGGGGGGACCTCCGGCTTTCTTT CASRGWGGPPAFF
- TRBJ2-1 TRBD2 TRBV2 TGTGCCAGCACCCCCCAGGGACTAGCGGGGTTCAATGAGCAGTTCTTC CASTPQGLAGFNEQFF
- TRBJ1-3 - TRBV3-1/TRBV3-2 TGTGCCAGCAGCCACGCCTCGGGACAAAGAAACACCATATATTTT CASSHASGQRNTIYF
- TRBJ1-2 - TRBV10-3 TGTGCCATCAATGGTCAGGGGACGCTCTATGGCTACACCTTC CAINGQGTLYGYTF
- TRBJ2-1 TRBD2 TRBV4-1 TGCGCCAGCAGCCAACTAGCGGGAACCTACAATGAGCAGTTCTTC CASSQLAGTYNEQFF
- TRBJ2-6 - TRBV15 TGTGCCACCAGCAGTCAATCAGGGTACGGGGCCAACGTCCTGACTTTC CATSSQSGYGANVLTF
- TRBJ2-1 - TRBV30 TGTGCCAGCCGGGGATCTGTCGTACTGGATGAGCAGTTCTTC CASRGSVVLDEQFF
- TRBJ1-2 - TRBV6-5 TGTGCCAGCACTCGGGGGGGGCAAGCTAACTATGGCTACACCTTC CASTRGGQANYGYTF
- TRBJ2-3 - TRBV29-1 TGCAGCGTTGAAGAGGCACGGGGAGATACGCAGTATTTT CSVEEARGDTQYF
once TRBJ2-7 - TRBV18 TGTGCCAGCTCACCACCTGCTAGCGACCAGTATTCCTACGAGCAGTACTTC CASSPPASDQYSYEQYF
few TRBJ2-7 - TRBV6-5 TGTGCCAGCAGTCACCCAGGGTCCTACGAGCAGTACTTC CASSHPGSYEQYF
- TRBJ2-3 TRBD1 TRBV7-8 TGTGCCAGCAGCTTAGTCACAGGGGGCGCAGATACGCAGTATTTT CASSLVTGGADTQYF
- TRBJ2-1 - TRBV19 TGTGCCAGTAGTATAGATCTAGCGACGGATGAGCAGTTCTTC CASSIDLATDEQFF
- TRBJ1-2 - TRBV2 TGTGCCAGCAGTGTTCAGGGGCCTAACTATGGCTACACCTTC CASSVQGPNYGYTF
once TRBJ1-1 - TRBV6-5 TGTGCCAGCAGCCCCGCAGGGAGGACTGAAGCTTTCTTT CASSPAGRTEAFF
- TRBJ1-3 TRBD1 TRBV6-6 TGTGCCAGCAAGGGGGACAGCTCTGGAAACACCATATATTTT CASKGDSSGNTIYF
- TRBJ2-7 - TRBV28 TGTGCCAGCAGTTCATCCTACGAGCAGTACTTC CASSSSYEQYF
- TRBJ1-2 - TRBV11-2 TGTGCCAGCAGCTTAGAGGCAGTCTCAAACTATGGCTACACCTTC CASSLEAVSNYGYTF
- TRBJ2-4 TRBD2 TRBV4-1 TGCGCCAGCAGCCAGGGACTAGTGTCAGGGCAAGCCAAAAACATTCAGTACTTC CASSQGLVSGQAKNIQYF
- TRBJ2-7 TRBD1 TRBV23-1 TGCGCCAGCACCGGGACAGGTTCCGAGCAGTACTTC CASTGTGSEQYF
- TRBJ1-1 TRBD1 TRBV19 TGTGCCAGTAGCGAGACAGGGGAGGCGAACACTGAAGCTTTCTTT CASSETGEANTEAFF
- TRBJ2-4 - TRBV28 TGTGCCAGCAGTTTAGAGTCGGCGGGAGCCAAAAACATTCAGTACTTC CASSLESAGAKNIQYF
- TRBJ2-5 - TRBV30 TGTGCCTGGAGCTTGGGGGGGCCCGTGACCCAGTACTTC CAWSLGGPVTQYF
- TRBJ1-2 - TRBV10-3 TGTGCCATCAGTGAGTCAATGGACACAAACTATGGCTACACCTTC CAISESMDTNYGYTF
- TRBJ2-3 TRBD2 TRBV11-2 TGTGCCAGCAGCTTCCTGGGGACTAGCGGGAGAATGGATACGCAGTATTTT CASSFLGTSGRMDTQYF
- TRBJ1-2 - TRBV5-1 TGCGCCAGCAGAATGGACAGTCAGGGCTACACCTTC CASRMDSQGYTF
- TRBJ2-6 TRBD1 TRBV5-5 TGTGCCAGCAGCGACCTGACAGGGGGTAACTCTGGGGCCAACGTCCTGACTTTC CASSDLTGGNSGANVLTF
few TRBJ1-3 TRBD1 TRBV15 TGTGCCACCAGCAGAGGGGGACAGGTGGCTGGAAACACCATATATTTT CATSRGGQVAGNTIYF
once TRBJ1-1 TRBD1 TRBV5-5 TGTGCCAGCAGCTACGGGACAGGGGAGGCTGAAGCTTTCTTT CASSYGTGEAEAFF
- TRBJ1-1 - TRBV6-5 TGTGCCAGCAGCCTCCCCGATCACAGAGCTTTCTTT CASSLPDHRAFF